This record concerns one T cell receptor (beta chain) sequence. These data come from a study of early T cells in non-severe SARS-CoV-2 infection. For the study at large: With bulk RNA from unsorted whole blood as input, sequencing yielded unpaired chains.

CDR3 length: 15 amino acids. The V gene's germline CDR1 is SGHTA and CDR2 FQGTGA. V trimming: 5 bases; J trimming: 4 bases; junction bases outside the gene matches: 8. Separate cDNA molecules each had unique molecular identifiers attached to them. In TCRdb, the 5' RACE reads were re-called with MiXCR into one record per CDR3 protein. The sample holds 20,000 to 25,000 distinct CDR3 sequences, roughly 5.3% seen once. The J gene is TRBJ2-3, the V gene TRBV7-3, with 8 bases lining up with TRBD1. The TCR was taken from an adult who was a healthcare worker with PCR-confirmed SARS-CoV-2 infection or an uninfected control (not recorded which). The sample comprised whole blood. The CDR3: CASSPTGGSADTQYF. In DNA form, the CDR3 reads TGTGCCAGCAGCCCTACAGGGGGATCGGCAGATACGCAGTATTTT.